One sample yielded the 20 T cell receptor beta chains listed below, sequenced in a study of cytomegalovirus exposure and HLA in healthy donors. The study ran its PCR with 60 Vbeta and 13 Jbeta primers. The table came from immunoSEQ multiplex PCR; TCRdb's copy has only in-frame clones and leaves some out. The repertoire has about 100,000 clones, 65% to 90% of them found once; the top ten carry 0.9% to 1.5%. The sample taken for sequencing was PBMCs. The receptors were sampled from a woman between 18 and 29 years old in good health and CMV-seronegative.

This rearrangement joins TRBV5-1 to TRBJ2-3; TRBD2 might be the D (5 bases). Germline assignment: CDR1 SGHRS and CDR2 YFSETQ. The CDR3 totals 15 residues. Trimming took 0 bases from V and 5 from J, leaving 13 bases between them. The CDR3: CASSLEPGGEDTQYF. The DNA of the CDR3 is TGCGCCAGCAGCTTGGAGCCCGGAGGTGAAGATACGCAGTATTTT.

The chain carries TRBV18 and TRBJ1-1; D unresolved. The CDR3 covers 13 residues. Germline CDR1 is KGHSH and CDR2 is LQKENI. Trimming took off 3 bases at V and 2 bases at J, with 7 bases between the two ends. This CDR3 reads CASSPGLNTEAFF. As DNA, the CDR3 is TGTGCCAGCTCACCTGGACTTAACACTGAAGCTTTCTTT.

In the case of this clone: The junction shows a germline mismatch at one end, possibly a read error. The V and J genes are TRBV7-9 and TRBJ1-2, with TRBD1 identical over 8 bases. Germline CDR1 reads SEHNR; CDR2 reads FQNEAQ (reference sequence). The CDR3 has 16 residues. Here the CDR3 reads CSSSLTGAGGNYGYTF. In DNA, the CDR3 is TGTTCCAGCAGCTTGACAGGGGCTGGGGGTAACTATGGCTACACCTTC.

The rearrangement joins TRBV4-3 to TRBJ1-5; TRBD1 might be the D (6 bases). CDR3 length: 16 residues. Looked up from germline, CDR1 is LGHNA and CDR2 is YSLEER. Trimming removed 0 bases at V and 2 bases at J, with 11 bases between. The CDR3: CASSQDNRAGNQPQHF. In DNA, the CDR3 is TGCGCCAGCAGCCAAGATAACAGGGCAGGCAATCAGCCCCAGCATTTT.

This chain joins TRBV7-2 and TRBJ2-1, with D possibly TRBD2 on 6 matching bases. V lost 1 base to trimming and J lost 2 bases, with 9 bases between them. This CDR3 comprises 15 residues. Per the germline V gene, CDR1 is SGHTA and CDR2 is FQGNSA. DNA for the CDR3: TGTGCCAGCAGCTTAGAGCGGGCGACCTACAATGAGCAGTTCTTC. Translating gives CASSLERATYNEQFF.

The chain carries TRBV7-3 and TRBJ2-3; D may be TRBD2 (6 bases). The CDR3 extends over 15 amino acids. V lost 2 bases and J lost 3, with 12 bases in between. CDR1 is SGHTA and CDR2 is FQGTGA in the germline V gene. CDR3 region: CASSLWGLKTDTQYF. The CDR3 DNA reads TGTGCCAGCAGCTTATGGGGACTCAAAACAGATACGCAGTATTTT.

The rearrangement joins TRBV6-1 to TRBJ2-7; 9 nucleotides match TRBD1. J gave up 0 bases and V 4 bases, and 4 bases lay outside the gene matches. The CDR3 consists of 15 residues. The germline gives CDR1 MNHNS, CDR2 SASEGT. The CDR3 protein is CASSVGTGSSYEQYF. The CDR3 nucleotides read TGTGCCAGCAGTGTCGGGACAGGGAGCTCCTACGAGCAGTACTTC.

Points on this clone: The sample has other DNA sequences that encode this CDR3 too. The CDR3 coding sequence is TGTGCCAGCAGTTACTCGCAGGGGGCCGGGCTGAACGAGCAGTACTTC. Amino acids: CASSYSQGAGLNEQYF. The J gene is TRBJ2-7, the V gene TRBV6-5; TRBD1 matches at 8 bases. Germline CDR1 MNHEY, CDR2 SVGAGI. The CDR3 consists of 16 residues. The V segment lost 0 bases and the J segment 5 bases; nucleotides outside the gene matches: 9.

This chain uses TRBV30 with TRBJ1-1; 12 bases are shared with TRBD1. This CDR3 has 19 residues. Per germline, CDR1 GTSNPN and CDR2 SVGIG (reference sequence). Trimming at V came to 3 bases and at J to 4 bases, leaving 18 bases not matched to a gene. CDR3 nucleotide sequence: TGTGCCTGGAGCGGCCGATTCGGGACAGGGGGCACGGGAGGCACTGAAGCTTTCTTT. It specifies CAWSGRFGTGGTGGTEAFF.

The chain's CDR3 is CASSLTSGGPLNEQFF. The CDR3 DNA reads TGTGCCAGCAGCTTAACTAGCGGGGGCCCGTTAAATGAGCAGTTCTTC. This rearrangement joins TRBV7-3 to TRBJ2-1, with 9 bases matching TRBD2. CDR1 and CDR2 (germline): SGHTA, FQGTGA. The trim removed 0 bases at V and 7 bases at J, leaving 7 bases unmatched. This CDR3 is 16 amino acids long.

The V and J genes are TRBV7-9 and TRBJ2-7, with a weak D call TRBD1 (6 bases). The V end lost 5 bases, the J end lost 4 bases, and 27 bases lay between the germline ends. The CDR3 contains 18 residues. Germline V CDR1 and CDR2: SEHNR, FQNEAQ (reference sequence). This CDR3 reads CASSPPFQSRGSEYEQYF. CDR3 DNA: TGTGCCAGCAGCCCCCCCTTTCAGTCAAGGGGGAGTGAGTACGAGCAGTACTTC.

This rearrangement joins TRBV6-1 to TRBJ2-2, with D possibly matching TRBD1 (5 bases). Trimming pared 3 bases from V and 5 bases from J, leaving 22 bases between. The germline gives CDR1 MNHNS, CDR2 SASEGT. The CDR3 extends over 18 amino acids. CDR3: CASSEGWGLAVGTGELFF. CDR3 coding DNA: TGTGCCAGCAGTGAGGGATGGGGCCTCGCCGTGGGTACCGGGGAGCTGTTTTTT.

This chain links TRBV29-1 with TRBJ2-3; D unclear. The CDR3 runs 16 residues. Deletions cut 5 bases from V and 0 bases from J, with 18 bases between. Per germline, CDR1 SQVTM and CDR2 ANQGSEA. The CDR3 bases are TGCAGCGTTTGGCGGTACGACCTAGATAGCACAGATACGCAGTATTTT. It translates to CSVWRYDLDSTDTQYF.

V usage is TRBV7-6 and J usage is TRBJ2-5; D perhaps matches TRBD1 (6 bases). The CDR3 extends over 17 amino acids. Trimming took 2 bases from V and 2 from J, leaving 18 bases between them. Germline-derived CDR1 and CDR2 are SGHVS and FNYEAQ. CDR3 loop: CASSLRLRDRPQETQYF. The CDR3 DNA reads as TGTGCCAGCAGCTTACGCCTCCGCGACAGGCCTCAAGAGACCCAGTACTTC.

The rearrangement joins TRBV7-6 to TRBJ1-6; possible D gene TRBD1, 6 bases. V was pared by 5 bases and J by 4 bases, with 15 bases between. CDR1 and CDR2 (germline): SGHVS, FNYEAQ. This CDR3 spans 16 amino acids. The CDR3 nucleotides are TGTGCCAGCAGCCCTCAAGAAGGGGGATATAATTCACCCCTCCACTTT. The encoded protein is CASSPQEGGYNSPLHF. The variable domain in full, with the rest retrieved from reference TRBV7-6 and TRBJ1-6, is GAGVSQSPRYKVTKRGQDVALRCDPISGHVSLYWYRQALGQGPEFLTYFNYEAQQDKSGLPNDRFSAERPEGSISTLTIQRTEQRDSAMYRCASSPQEGGYNSPLHFGNGTRLTVT.

The chain recombines TRBV4-1 with TRBJ1-3; D gene ambiguous. The CDR3 spans 15 residues. Germline V gives CDR1 MGHRA, CDR2 YSYEKL. V dropped 1 base and J dropped 0 bases, with 7 bases sitting between them. The CDR3 is CASSQVLFSGNTIYF. CDR3 DNA sequence: TGCGCCAGCAGCCAAGTGTTATTCTCTGGAAACACCATATATTTT.

This chain connects TRBV6-6 to TRBJ2-2; tentatively, D is TRBD2 (5 bases). This CDR3 has 13 amino acids. Germline CDR1 is MNHNY and CDR2 is SVGAGI (reference sequence). Trimming stripped 6 bases from V and 5 bases from J, with 10 bases between. CDR3 DNA: TGTGCCAGCAGGCTAACTAGTACCGGGGAGCTGTTTTTT. Translation gives CASRLTSTGELFF.

This clone was observed a handful of times. The chain employs TRBV7-8 and TRBJ2-3; 11 bases agree with TRBD2. The CDR3 loop spans 18 amino acids. Looked up from germline, CDR1 is SGHVS and CDR2 is FQNEAQ. V shed 1 base and J 2 bases; nucleotides not matched to a gene: 8. The DNA of the CDR3 is TGTGCCAGCAGCTTAGTCGGGACTAGCGGACTCTACACAGATACGCAGTATTTT. Translating gives CASSLVGTSGLYTDTQYF.

CDR3: CASSKTGRAYSNQPQHF. Here the CDR3 DNA reads TGTGCCAGCAGTAAAACAGGGAGGGCTTATAGCAATCAGCCCCAGCATTTT. The chain has TRBV27 and TRBJ1-5; a possible D gene is TRBD1 (6 bases). The germline V gene encodes CDR1 MNHEY and CDR2 SMNVEV (reference sequence). V was cut by 5 bases and J by 0 bases, with 17 bases left in between. There are 17 residues in the CDR3.

The chain couples TRBV11-1 to TRBJ2-7; TRBD1 aligns across 8 bases. Per germline, CDR1 SGHAT and CDR2 FQDESV (reference sequence). V lost 7 bases, J lost 0 bases, and 8 bases stayed unmatched. This CDR3 has 15 residues. CDR3 DNA: TGTGCCAGCACTTCCGACAGGGGCGACTCCTACGAGCAGTACTTC. Residues: CASTSDRGDSYEQYF. The whole variable domain, filled in from reference TRBV11-1 and TRBJ2-7, reads EAEVAQSPRYKITEKSQAVAFWCDPISGHATLYWYRQILGQGPELLVQFQDESVVDDSQLPKDRFSAERLKGVDSTLKIQPAELGDSAMYLCASTSDRGDSYEQYFGPGTRLTVT.